These T cell receptor beta chains were read from a single sample in a study of blood T cell repertoires in COVID-19. Assay: immunoSEQ multiplex PCR; the TCRdb copy retains only in-frame clones and omits some. This sample has 200,000 to 300,000 clones, with over 80% found just once. The sample consisted of peripheral blood. All receptors come from a woman aged 40 to 50 with acute or convalescent COVID-19. Each CDR3 is given with its conserved first and last residue. D genes are given only for firm matches. Clone sizes are given selectively: once, few, many, or a class where the clone is expanded.

TRBV10-3	-	-	TRBJ1-2	TGTGCCATCAGTGACTGGAGCGGGGCGAGCGGCTACACCTTC	CAISDWSGASGYTF
TRBV19	TRBD2	-	TRBJ2-1	TGTGCCAGTAGTTATAGCGGGGGGGAGCAGTTCTTC	CASSYSGGEQFF
TRBV11-2	-	-	TRBJ2-5	TGTGCCAGCAGCTTAGGACAGGACTGGGAGACCCAGTACTTC	CASSLGQDWETQYF
TRBV7-4	-	-	TRBJ1-4	TGTGCCAGCAGCTTCAGGGTGAATGAAAAACTGTTTTTT	CASSFRVNEKLFF
TRBV6-1	-	-	TRBJ1-5	TGTGCCAGCAGTGTGAGTTTGAGGCCGATGACCAGAACGGGCAATCAGCCCCAGCATTTT	CASSVSLRPMTRTGNQPQHF
TRBV4-1	-	-	TRBJ1-4	TGCGCCAGCAGCCAAGTTGTTTCTACAGAGGGTGAAAAACTGTTTTTT	CASSQVVSTEGEKLFF
TRBV13	-	-	TRBJ2-1	TGTGCCAGCAGTTACCTCGGGAGAACGGCCTACAATGAGCAGTTCTTC	CASSYLGRTAYNEQFF
TRBV9	-	-	TRBJ1-5	TGTGCCAGCGGAGGCCCCAATCAGCCCCAGCATTTT	CASGGPNQPQHF
TRBV7-6	-	once	TRBJ1-1	TGTGCCAGCAGCTTAGCACCCCCTCGGTCGAACACTGAAGCTTTCTTT	CASSLAPPRSNTEAFF
TRBV19	-	-	TRBJ1-2	TGTGCCAGTAGTATTTTAGCCGACAGCTATGGCTACACCTTC	CASSILADSYGYTF
TRBV25-1	-	-	TRBJ1-1	TGTGCCAGCAGTGCAGGGGTCACTGAAGCTTTCTTT	CASSAGVTEAFF
TRBV2	TRBD1	-	TRBJ1-5	TGTGCCAGCAGTAACCGGGACAGGGGGGGCAATCAGCCCCAGCATTTT	CASSNRDRGGNQPQHF
TRBV7-3	-	-	TRBJ1-1	TGTGCCAGCAGCTTGGACGGAGGAAGCACTGAAGCTTTCTTT	CASSLDGGSTEAFF
TRBV18	TRBD2	-	TRBJ2-1	TGTGCCAGCTCATCTGGACTAGCCCCCTCTGAGCAGTTCTTC	CASSSGLAPSEQFF
TRBV5-1	TRBD2	-	TRBJ2-1	TGCGCCAGCAGCTGGGGATTAGCGGGGGGGCGCGATGAGCAGTTCTTC	CASSWGLAGGRDEQFF
TRBV3-1/TRBV3-2	-	-	TRBJ1-6	TGTGCCAGCAGCCAAGTTCAGATGTTAGGAGCACCCCTCCACTTT	CASSQVQMLGAPLHF
TRBV5-1	TRBD2	-	TRBJ2-1	TGCGCCAGCACCCCCGGGGGGGCGGCCTACAATGAGCAGTTCTTC	CASTPGGAAYNEQFF
TRBV15	-	few	TRBJ2-4	TGTGCCACCAGCAGAGCCCAGGGTCTAGGAAACATTCAGTACTTC	CATSRAQGLGNIQYF
TRBV7-9	-	-	TRBJ1-1	TGTGCCAGCAGCTTACTTTTGGACGCTCCCTTGGGGGCCACTGAAGCTTTCTTT	CASSLLLDAPLGATEAFF
TRBV5-1	TRBD2	-	TRBJ2-5	TGCGCCAGCAGCTTGGAGGCAGCGGGGGGTAAAGAGACCCAGTACTTC	CASSLEAAGGKETQYF
TRBV4-1	-	once	TRBJ1-1	TGCGCCAGCAGCGTAGGACTCCGGGAGAGGAACACTGAAGCTTTCTTT	CASSVGLRERNTEAFF
TRBV5-1	TRBD2	-	TRBJ2-5	TGCGCCAGCCCGGGACTAGCGGGGGGGCTCTACCATCTGCCCCCCAAGGAGACCCAGTACTTC	CASPGLAGGLYHLPPKETQYF
TRBV2	-	-	TRBJ1-1	TGTGCCAGCAGTGTAGACAGGAACGAAGCTTTCTTT	CASSVDRNEAFF
TRBV30	TRBD1	-	TRBJ1-1	TGTGCCTGGAGCGGACAGGGATCCGAATCACTTTGGGGCGCTGAAGCTTTCTTT	CAWSGQGSESLWGAEAFF
TRBV6-5	TRBD2	-	TRBJ2-3	TGTGCCAGCAGTTACGGTGGGCGGGGGGCCACAGATACGCAGTATTTT	CASSYGGRGATDTQYF
TRBV2	TRBD2	-	TRBJ2-5	TGTGCCAGCAGTACTAGCGGACCCCAGAAGACCCAGTACTTC	CASSTSGPQKTQYF
TRBV7-9	TRBD2	-	TRBJ2-5	TGTGCCAGCAGCTCGCGACTAGCGGGGCAAGAGACCCAGTACTTC	CASSSRLAGQETQYF
TRBV6-6	TRBD1	-	TRBJ1-2	TGTGCCAGCACCCCAGGGGGGCCTCGGGCCTATGGCTACACCTTC	CASTPGGPRAYGYTF
TRBV12-5	-	-	TRBJ1-5	TGTGCTAGTGGTTTGGGGCAGATTAGCAATCAGCCCCAGCATTTT	CASGLGQISNQPQHF
TRBV2	-	once	TRBJ1-2	TGTGCCAGCATGGGGAGTCATTTGGGGGGCTACACCTTC	CASMGSHLGGYTF
TRBV4-1	TRBD1	once	TRBJ1-1	TGCGCCAGCAGCCTGCTAGGGGGGAACAGGGGAGCTTTCTTT	CASSLLGGNRGAFF
TRBV4-1	-	-	TRBJ1-5	TGCGCCAGCAGCCAAGATGGGACTGCTCATCAGCCCCAGCATTTT	CASSQDGTAHQPQHF